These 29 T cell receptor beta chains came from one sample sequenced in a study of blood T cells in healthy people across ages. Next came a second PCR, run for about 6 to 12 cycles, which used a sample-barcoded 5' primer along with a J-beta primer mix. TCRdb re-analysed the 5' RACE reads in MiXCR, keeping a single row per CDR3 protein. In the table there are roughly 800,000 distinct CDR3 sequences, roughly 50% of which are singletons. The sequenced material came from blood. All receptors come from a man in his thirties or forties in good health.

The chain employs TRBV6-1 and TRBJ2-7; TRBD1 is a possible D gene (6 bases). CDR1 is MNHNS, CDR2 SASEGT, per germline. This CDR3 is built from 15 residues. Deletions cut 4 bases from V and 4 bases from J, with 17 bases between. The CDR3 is CASSASLGAFYEQYF. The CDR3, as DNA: TGTGCCAGCAGTGCATCCCTGGGGGCATTTTACGAGCAGTACTTC.

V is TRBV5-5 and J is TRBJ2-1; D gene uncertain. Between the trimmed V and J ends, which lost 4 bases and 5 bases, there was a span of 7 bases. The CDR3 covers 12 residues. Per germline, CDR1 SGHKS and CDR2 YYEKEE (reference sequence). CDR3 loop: CASSATNNEQFF. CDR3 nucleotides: TGTGCCAGCAGCGCGACAAACAATGAGCAGTTCTTC.

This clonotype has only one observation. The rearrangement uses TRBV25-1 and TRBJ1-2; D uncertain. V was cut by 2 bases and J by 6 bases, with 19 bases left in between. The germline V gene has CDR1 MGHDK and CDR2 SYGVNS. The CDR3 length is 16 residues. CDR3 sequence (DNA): TGTGCCAGCAGTGAAAGTTTCCCGCCGGGCAAGGATGGCTACACCTTC. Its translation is CASSESFPPGKDGYTF.

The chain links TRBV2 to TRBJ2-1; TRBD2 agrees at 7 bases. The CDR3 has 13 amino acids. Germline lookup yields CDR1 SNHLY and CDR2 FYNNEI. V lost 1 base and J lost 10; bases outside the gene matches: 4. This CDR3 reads CASSEGPLAEQFF. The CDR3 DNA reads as TGTGCCAGCAGTGAAGGCCCACTAGCGGAGCAGTTCTTC.

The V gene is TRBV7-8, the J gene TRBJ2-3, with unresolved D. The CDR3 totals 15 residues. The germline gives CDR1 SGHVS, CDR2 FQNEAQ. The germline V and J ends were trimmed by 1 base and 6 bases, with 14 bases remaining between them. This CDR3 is CASSLVGLIGDTQYF. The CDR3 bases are TGTGCCAGCAGCTTAGTCGGCTTGATAGGTGATACGCAGTATTTT.

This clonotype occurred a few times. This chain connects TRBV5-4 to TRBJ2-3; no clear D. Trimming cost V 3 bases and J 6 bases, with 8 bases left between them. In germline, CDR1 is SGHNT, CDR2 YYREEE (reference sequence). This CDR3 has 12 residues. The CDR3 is CASSSPGDTQYF. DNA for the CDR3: TGTGCCAGCAGCTCTCCCGGGGATACGCAGTATTTT. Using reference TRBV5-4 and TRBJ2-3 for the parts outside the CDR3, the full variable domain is ETGVTQSPTHLIKTRGQQVTLRCSSQSGHNTVSWYQQALGQGPQFIFQYYREEENGRGNFPPRFSGLQFPNYSSELNVNALELDDSALYLCASSSPGDTQYFGPGTRLTVL.

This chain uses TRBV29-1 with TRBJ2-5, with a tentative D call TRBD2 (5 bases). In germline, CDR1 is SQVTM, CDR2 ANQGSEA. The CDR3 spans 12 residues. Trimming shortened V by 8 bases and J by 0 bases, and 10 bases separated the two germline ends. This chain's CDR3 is CSLEGNQETQYF. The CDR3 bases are TGCAGCCTCGAGGGAAACCAAGAGACCCAGTACTTC.

The CDR3 loop is CASSLVQRGDTQYF. As DNA, the CDR3 is TGTGCCAGCAGCTTAGTACAGAGGGGTGATACGCAGTATTTT. This chain uses TRBV7-9 with TRBJ2-3, with D possibly called TRBD1 or TRBD2 (5 bases each). Trimming removed 1 base from V and 6 bases from J, with 11 bases in between. CDR1 SEHNR and CDR2 FQNEAQ come from the germline V gene (reference sequence). The CDR3 is 14 residues long.

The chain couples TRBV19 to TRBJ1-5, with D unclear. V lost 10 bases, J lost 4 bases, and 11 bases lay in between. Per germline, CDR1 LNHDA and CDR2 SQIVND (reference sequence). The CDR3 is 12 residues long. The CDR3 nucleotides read TGTGCCACTAGAGACGGGAATCAGCCCCAGCATTTT. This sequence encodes CATRDGNQPQHF.

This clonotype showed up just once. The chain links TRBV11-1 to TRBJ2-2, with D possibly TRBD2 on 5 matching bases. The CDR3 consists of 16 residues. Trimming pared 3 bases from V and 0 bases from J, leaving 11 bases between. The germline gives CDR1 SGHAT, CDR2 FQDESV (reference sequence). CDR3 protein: CASSFLAGTNTGELFF. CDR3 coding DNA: TGTGCCAGCAGCTTTCTTGCGGGTACGAACACCGGGGAGCTGTTTTTT. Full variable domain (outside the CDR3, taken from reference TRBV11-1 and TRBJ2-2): EAEVAQSPRYKITEKSQAVAFWCDPISGHATLYWYRQILGQGPELLVQFQDESVVDDSQLPKDRFSAERLKGVDSTLKIQPAELGDSAMYLCASSFLAGTNTGELFFGEGSRLTVL.

CDR3 bases: TGTGCCAGCAGTTACGGGGACCGAGTAAACATTCAGTACTTC. Its protein product is CASSYGDRVNIQYF. The rearrangement joins TRBV6-2 or TRBV6-3 to TRBJ2-7, with D perhaps TRBD1 or TRBD2 (5 bases each). The last part of the DNA fits TRBJ2-4 better; the J call may be wrong. Germline values: CDR1 MNHEY, CDR2 SVGEGT. The CDR3 runs to 14 residues.

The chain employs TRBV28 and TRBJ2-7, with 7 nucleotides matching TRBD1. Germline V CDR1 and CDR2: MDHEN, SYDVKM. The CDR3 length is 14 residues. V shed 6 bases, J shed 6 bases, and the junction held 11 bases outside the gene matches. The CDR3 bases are TGTGCCAGCAGGAGGACAGGCGGCCTCGGCGAGCAGTACTTC. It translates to CASRRTGGLGEQYF.

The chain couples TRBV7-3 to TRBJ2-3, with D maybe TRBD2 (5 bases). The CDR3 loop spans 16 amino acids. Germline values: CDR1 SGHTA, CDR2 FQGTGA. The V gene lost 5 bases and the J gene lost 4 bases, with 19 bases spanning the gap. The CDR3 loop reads CASSEPSPIGADTQYF. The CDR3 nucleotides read TGTGCCAGCAGCGAGCCAAGTCCCATCGGGGCAGATACGCAGTATTTT.

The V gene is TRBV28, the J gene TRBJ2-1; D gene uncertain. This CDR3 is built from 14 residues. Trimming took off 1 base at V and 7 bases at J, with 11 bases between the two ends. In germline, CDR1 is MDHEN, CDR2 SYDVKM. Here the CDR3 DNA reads TGTGCCAGCAGTTTATTACAGCTCAATAATGAGCAGTTCTTC. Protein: CASSLLQLNNEQFF.

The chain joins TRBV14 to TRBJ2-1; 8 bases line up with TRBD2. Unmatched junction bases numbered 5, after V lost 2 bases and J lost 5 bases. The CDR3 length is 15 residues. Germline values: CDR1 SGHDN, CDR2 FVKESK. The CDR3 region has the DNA TGTGCCAGCAGCCAACGCGGGGGGATCGACAATGAGCAGTTCTTC. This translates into CASSQRGGIDNEQFF.

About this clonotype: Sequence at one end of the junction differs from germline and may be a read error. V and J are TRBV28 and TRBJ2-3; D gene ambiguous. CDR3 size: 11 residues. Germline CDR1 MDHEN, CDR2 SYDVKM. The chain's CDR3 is CAGSRRDTQYF. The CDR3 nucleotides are TGTGCCGGCAGCAGGAGAGATACGCAGTATTTT.

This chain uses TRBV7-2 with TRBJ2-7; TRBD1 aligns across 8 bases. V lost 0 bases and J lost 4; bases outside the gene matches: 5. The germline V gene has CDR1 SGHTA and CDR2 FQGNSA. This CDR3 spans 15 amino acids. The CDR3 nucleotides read TGTGCCAGCAGCTTAGCGGCAGGGGGCACGTACGAGCAGTACTTC. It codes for CASSLAAGGTYEQYF.

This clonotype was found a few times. The CDR3 is CASSFRFSTDTQYF. CDR3 nucleotide sequence: TGTGCCAGCAGCTTCAGGTTCTCCACAGATACGCAGTATTTT. The V gene is TRBV7-2, the J gene TRBJ2-3, with D hard to call. The CDR3 sequence is 14 residues long. CDR1 and CDR2 from the germline V gene are SGHTA and FQGNSA. V lost 3 bases and J lost 2, with 9 bases in between.

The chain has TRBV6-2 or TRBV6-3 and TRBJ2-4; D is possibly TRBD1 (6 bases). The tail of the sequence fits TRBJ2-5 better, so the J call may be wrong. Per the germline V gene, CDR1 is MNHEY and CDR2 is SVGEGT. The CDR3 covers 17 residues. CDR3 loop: CASSYFPTGRKQETQYF. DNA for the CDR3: TGTGCCAGCAGTTACTTCCCTACAGGGCGGAAGCAAGAGACCCAGTACTTC.

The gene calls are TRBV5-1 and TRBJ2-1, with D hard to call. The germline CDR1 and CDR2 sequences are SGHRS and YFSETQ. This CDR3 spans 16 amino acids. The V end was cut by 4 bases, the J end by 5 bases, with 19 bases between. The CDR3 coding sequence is TGCGCCAGCAGCGCTGGGTCGCCACGAATAAACAATGAGCAGTTCTTC. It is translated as CASSAGSPRINNEQFF.

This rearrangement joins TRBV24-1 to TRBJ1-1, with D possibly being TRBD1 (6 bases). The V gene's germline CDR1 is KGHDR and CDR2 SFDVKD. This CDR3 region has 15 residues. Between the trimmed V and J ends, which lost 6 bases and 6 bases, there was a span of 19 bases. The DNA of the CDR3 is TGTGCCACCAGTCAGGCCACAGGGAGAAGTGCTGAAGCTTTCTTT. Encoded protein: CATSQATGRSAEAFF.

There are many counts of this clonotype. The CDR3 DNA is TGTGCCAGCAGCCAAGGGACAGGGCGAAGTTCACCCCTCCACTTT. This codes for CASSQGTGRSSPLHF. The rearrangement links TRBV3-1 to TRBJ1-6, with 8 bases lining up with TRBD1. This CDR3 spans 15 amino acids. Germline CDR1 and CDR2: LGHDT and YNNKEL (reference sequence). After removal of 1 base from V and 9 bases from J, the junction contained 5 bases not matched to a gene.

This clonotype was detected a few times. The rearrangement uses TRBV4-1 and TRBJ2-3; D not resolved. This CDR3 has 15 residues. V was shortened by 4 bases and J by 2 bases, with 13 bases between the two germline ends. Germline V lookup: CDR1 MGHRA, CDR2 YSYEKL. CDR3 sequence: CASSRIPSTTDTQYF. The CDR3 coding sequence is TGCGCCAGCAGCCGAATACCTAGTACCACAGATACGCAGTATTTT.

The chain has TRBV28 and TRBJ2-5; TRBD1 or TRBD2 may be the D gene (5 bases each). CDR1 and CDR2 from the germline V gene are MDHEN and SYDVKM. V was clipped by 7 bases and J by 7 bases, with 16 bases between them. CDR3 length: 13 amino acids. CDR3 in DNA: TGTGCCAGCACCGAGACCGGGGCTGGGACCCAGTACTTC. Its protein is CASTETGAGTQYF.

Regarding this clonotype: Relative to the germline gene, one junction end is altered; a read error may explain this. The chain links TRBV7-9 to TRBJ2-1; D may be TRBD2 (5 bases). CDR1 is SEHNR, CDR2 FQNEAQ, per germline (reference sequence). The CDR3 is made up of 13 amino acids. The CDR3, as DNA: TGTGCCAGCAGCCAGCGGTACCACAATGAGCGGTTCTTC. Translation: CASSQRYHNERFF.

CDR3 nucleotide sequence: TGTGCCAGCAGTCCCAGGACAGGAGGAGACGAGCAGTACTTC. It is translated as CASSPRTGGDEQYF. The chain joins TRBV27 to TRBJ2-7; TRBD1 agrees at 7 bases. This CDR3 spans 14 amino acids. The germline V gene encodes CDR1 MNHEY and CDR2 SMNVEV (reference sequence). The J segment lost 5 bases and the V segment lost 5 bases, leaving 9 bases of the junction unmatched.

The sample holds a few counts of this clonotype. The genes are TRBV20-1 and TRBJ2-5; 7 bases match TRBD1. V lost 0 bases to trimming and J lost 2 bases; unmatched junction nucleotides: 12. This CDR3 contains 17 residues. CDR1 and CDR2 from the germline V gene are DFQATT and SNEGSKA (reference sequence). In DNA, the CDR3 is TGCAGTGCTAGAGATGACAGGGCAATTTTCTATCAAGAGACCCAGTACTTC. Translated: CSARDDRAIFYQETQYF.

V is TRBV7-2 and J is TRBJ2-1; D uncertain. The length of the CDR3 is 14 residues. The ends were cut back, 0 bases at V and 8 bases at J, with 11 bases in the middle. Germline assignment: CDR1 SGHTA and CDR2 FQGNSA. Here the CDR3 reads CASSLAALGDEQFF. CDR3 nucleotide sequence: TGTGCCAGCAGCTTAGCGGCCCTGGGCGATGAGCAGTTCTTC.

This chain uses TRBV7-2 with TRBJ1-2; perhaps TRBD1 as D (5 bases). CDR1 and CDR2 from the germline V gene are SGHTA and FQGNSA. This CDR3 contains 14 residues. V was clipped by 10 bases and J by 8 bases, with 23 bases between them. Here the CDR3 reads CATENRGASVGYTF. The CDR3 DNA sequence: TGTGCCACTGAAAATCGAGGGGCGTCGGTAGGCTACACCTTC.